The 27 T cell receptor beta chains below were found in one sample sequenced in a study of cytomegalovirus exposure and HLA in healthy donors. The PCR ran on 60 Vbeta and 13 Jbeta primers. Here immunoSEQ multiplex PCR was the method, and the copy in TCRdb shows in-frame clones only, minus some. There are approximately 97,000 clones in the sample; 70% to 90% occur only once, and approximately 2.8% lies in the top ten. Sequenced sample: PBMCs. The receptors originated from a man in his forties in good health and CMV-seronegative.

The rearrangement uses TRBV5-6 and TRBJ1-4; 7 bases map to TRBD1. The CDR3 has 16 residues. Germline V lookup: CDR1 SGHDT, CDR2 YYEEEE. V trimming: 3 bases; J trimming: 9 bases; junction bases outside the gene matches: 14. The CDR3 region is CASSSGQRKPSKKLFF. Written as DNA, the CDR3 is TGTGCCAGCAGCTCGGGACAGAGAAAGCCCTCGAAAAAACTGTTTTTT.

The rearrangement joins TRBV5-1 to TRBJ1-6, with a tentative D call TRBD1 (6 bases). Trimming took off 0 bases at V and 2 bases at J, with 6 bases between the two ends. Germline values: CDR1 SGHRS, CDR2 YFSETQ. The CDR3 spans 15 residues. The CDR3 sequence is CASSLDRAYNSPLHF. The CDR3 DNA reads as TGCGCCAGCAGCTTGGACAGGGCCTATAATTCACCCCTCCACTTT.

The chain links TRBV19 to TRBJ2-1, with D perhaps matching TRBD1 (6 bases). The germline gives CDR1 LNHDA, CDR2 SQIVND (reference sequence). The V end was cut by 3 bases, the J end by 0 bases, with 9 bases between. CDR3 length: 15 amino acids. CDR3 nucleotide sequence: TGTGCCAGTAGTATCCAGGACAGCTCCTACAATGAGCAGTTCTTC. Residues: CASSIQDSSYNEQFF.

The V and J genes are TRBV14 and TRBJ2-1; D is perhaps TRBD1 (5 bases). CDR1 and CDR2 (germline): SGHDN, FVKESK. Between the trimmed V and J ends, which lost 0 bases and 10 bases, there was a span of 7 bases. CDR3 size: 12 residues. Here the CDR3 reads CASSQDRTEQFF. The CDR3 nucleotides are TGTGCCAGCAGCCAAGATAGGACAGAGCAGTTCTTC.

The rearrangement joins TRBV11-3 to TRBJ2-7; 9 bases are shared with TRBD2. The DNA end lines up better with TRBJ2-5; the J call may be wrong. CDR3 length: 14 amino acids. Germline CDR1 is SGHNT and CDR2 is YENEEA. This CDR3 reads CASSLGLAGETQYF. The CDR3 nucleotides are TGTGCCAGCAGCTTGGGACTAGCCGGAGAGACCCAGTACTTC.

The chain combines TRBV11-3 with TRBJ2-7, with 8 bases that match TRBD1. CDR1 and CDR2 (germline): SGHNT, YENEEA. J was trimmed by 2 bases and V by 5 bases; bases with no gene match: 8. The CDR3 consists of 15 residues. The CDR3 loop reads CASSLTGTGTYEQYF. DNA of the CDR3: TGTGCCAGCAGCCTCACCGGGACAGGCACCTACGAGCAGTACTTC.

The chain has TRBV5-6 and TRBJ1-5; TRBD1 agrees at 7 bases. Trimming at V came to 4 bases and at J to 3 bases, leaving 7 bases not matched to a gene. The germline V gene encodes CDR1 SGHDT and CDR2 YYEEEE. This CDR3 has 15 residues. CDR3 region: CASSAFDRDNQPQHF. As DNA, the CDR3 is TGTGCCAGCAGCGCCTTCGACAGGGACAATCAGCCCCAGCATTTT.

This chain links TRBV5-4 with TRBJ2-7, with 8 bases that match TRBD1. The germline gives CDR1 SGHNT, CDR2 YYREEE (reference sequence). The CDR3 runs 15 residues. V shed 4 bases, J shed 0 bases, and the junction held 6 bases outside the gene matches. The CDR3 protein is CASSLGQVSSYEQYF. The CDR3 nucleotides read TGTGCCAGCAGCCTGGGACAGGTGAGCTCCTACGAGCAGTACTTC.

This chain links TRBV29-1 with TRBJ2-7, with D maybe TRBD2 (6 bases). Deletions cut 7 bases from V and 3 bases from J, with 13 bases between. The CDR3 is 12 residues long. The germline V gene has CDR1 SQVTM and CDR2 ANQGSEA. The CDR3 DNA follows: TGCAGCGCGGGGGACGGCGACTACGAGCAGTACTTC. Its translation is CSAGDGDYEQYF.

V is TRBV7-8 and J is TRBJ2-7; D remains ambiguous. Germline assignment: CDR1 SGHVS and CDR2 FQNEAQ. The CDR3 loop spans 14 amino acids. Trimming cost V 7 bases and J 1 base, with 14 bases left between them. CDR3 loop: CASTSMARSYEQYF. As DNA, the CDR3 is TGTGCCAGCACCTCCATGGCGAGGTCCTACGAGCAGTACTTC.

Here the CDR3 DNA reads TGTGCCAGCAGCTTGGCCGTAGCGAACACTGAAGCTTTCTTT. Protein: CASSLAVANTEAFF. This sequence joins TRBV5-4 and TRBJ1-1; D is ambiguous. From germline, CDR1 is SGHNT and CDR2 YYREEE (reference sequence). The ends were cut back, 0 bases at V and 1 base at J, with 7 bases in the middle. The CDR3 extends over 14 amino acids.

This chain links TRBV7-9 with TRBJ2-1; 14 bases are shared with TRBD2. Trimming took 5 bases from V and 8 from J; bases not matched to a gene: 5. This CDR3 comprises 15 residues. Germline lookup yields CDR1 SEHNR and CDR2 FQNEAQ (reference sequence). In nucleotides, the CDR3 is TGTGCCAGCAGCGCCCCGGGACTAGCGGGGGATGAGCAGTTCTTC. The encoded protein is CASSAPGLAGDEQFF.

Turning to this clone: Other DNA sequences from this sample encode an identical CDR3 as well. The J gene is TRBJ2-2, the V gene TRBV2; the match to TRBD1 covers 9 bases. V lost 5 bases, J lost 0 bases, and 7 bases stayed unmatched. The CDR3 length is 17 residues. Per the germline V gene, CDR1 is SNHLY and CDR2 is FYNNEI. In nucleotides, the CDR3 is TGTGCCAGCAGTTGGGACAGGGTCCCCTCGAACACCGGGGAGCTGTTTTTT. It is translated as CASSWDRVPSNTGELFF.

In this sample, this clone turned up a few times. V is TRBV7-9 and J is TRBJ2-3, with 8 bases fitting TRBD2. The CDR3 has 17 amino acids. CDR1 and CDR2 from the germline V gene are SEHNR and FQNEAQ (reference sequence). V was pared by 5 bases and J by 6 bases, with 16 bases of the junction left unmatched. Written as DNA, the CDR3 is TGTGCCAGCAGCCCCTACGTGACTAGCGTGAGTCGGGATACGCAGTATTTT. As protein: CASSPYVTSVSRDTQYF.

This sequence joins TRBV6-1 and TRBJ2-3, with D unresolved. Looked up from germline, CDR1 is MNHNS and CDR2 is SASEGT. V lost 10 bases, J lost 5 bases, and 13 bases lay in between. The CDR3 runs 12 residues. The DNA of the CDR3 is TGTGCCACCCGGGTGCGAGGAGATACGCAGTATTTT. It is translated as CATRVRGDTQYF.

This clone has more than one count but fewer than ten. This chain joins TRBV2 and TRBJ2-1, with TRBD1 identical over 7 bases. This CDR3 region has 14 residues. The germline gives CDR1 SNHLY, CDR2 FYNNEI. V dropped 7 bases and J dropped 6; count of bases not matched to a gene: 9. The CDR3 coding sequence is TGTGCCAGCATTTTAAACAGGGGTGGCAATGAGCAGTTCTTC. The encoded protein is CASILNRGGNEQFF.

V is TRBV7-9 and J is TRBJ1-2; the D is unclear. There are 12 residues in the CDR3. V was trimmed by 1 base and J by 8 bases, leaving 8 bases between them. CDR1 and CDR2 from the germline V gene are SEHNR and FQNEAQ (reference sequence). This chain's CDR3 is CASSLGGLGYTF. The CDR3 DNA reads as TGTGCCAGCAGCTTAGGCGGGTTGGGCTACACCTTC. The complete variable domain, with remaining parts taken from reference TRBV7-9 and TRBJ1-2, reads DTGVSQNPRHKITKRGQNVTFRCDPISEHNRLYWYRQTLGQGPEFLTYFQNEAQLEKSRLLSDRFSAERPKGSFSTLEIQRTEQGDSAMYLCASSLGGLGYTFGSGTRLTVV.

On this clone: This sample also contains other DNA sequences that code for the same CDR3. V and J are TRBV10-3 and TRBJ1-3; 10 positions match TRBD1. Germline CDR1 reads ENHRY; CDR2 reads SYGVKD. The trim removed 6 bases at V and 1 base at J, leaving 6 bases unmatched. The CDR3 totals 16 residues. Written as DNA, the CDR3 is TGTGCCATCAGCAAGACAGGGGGCGCTTCTGGAAACACCATATATTTT. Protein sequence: CAISKTGGASGNTIYF.

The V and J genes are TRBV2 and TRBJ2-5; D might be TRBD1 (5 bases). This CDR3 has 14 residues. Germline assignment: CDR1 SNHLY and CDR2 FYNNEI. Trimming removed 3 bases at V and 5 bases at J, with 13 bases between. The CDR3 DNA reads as TGTGCCAGCAGTGACCCCAGGGTGCGGGAGACCCAGTACTTC. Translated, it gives CASSDPRVRETQYF.

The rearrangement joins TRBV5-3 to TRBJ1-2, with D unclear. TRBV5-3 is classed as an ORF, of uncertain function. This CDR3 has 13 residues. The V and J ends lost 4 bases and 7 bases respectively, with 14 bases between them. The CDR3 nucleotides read TGTGCCAGAAGCCTATCTGACTCCATTGGCTACACCTTC. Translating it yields CARSLSDSIGYTF.

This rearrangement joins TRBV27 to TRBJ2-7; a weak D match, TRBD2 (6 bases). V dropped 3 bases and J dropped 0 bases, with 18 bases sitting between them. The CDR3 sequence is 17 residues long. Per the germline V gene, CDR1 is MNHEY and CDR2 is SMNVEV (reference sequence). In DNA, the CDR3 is TGTGCCAGCAGTTTGACGACAAAGGAGGGGACCTCCTACGAGCAGTACTTC. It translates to CASSLTTKEGTSYEQYF.

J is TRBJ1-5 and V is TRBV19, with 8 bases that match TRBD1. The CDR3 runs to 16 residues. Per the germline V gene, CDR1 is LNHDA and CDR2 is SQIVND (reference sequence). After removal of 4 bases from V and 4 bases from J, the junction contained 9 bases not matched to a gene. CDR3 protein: CASSTPSQGANQPQHF. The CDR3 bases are TGTGCCAGTAGTACCCCGTCGCAGGGGGCGAATCAGCCCCAGCATTTT.

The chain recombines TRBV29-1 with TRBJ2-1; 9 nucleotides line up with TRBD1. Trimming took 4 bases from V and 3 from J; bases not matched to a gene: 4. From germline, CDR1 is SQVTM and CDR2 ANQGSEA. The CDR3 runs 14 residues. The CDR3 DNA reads TGCAGCGTTGCCCGGGACAGGGACTACAATGAGCAGTTCTTC. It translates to CSVARDRDYNEQFF.

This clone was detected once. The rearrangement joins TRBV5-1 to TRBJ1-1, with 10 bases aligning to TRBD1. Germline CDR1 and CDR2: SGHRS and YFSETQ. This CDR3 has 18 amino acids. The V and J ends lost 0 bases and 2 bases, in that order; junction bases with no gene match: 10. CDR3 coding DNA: TGCGCCAGCAGCTTGGGGACAGGGGGGCGCCCCTTTAACACTGAAGCTTTCTTT. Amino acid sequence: CASSLGTGGRPFNTEAFF.

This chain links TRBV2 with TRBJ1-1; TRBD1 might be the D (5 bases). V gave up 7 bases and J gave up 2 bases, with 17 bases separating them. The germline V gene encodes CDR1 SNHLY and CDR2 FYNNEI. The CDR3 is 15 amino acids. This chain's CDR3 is CASTQLDSTNTEAFF. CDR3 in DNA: TGTGCCAGCACCCAACTCGACAGCACTAACACTGAAGCTTTCTTT.

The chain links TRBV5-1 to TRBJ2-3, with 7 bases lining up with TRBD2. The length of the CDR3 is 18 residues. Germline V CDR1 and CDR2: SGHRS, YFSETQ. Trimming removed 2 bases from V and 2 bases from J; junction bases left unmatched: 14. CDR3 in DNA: TGCGCCAGCAGCTTCCCCCGGCCTAGCGGAAAGTTCACAGATACGCAGTATTTT. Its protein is CASSFPRPSGKFTDTQYF. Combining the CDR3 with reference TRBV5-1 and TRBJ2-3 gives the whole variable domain KAGVTQTPRYLIKTRGQQVTLSCSPISGHRSVSWYQQTPGQGLQFLFEYFSETQRNKGNFPGRFSGRQFSNSRSEMNVSTLELGDSALYLCASSFPRPSGKFTDTQYFGPGTRLTVL.

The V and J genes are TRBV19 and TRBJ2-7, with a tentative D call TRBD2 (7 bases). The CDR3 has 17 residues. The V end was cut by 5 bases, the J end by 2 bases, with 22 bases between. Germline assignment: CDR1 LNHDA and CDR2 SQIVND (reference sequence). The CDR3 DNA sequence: TGTGCCAGTAGTCCCCAAGGGAGGGGGACACCAACCTACGAGCAGTACTTC. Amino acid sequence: CASSPQGRGTPTYEQYF.